The rows below give T cell receptor beta chains drawn from one sample of a study of CD8 T cells in Susac syndrome. Via MiXCR, TCRdb re-called the immunoSEQ multiplex PCR reads, giving one row per CDR3 protein. The sample lists about 60,000 distinct CDR3 sequences, more than 80% seen once, with approximately 0.2% in the top ten. Sequencing was done on a sample of CD8+ T cells from PBMCs. These receptors all stem from a human donor in good health. Both conserved end residues are part of each CDR3. D genes are given only for firm matches. Size is omitted from some rows. Given values are once, few, many or a class for expanded clones.

cdr3_aa: CASSLAEGQGTYEQYF
cdr3_nt: TGTGCCAGCAGCTTAGCGGAGGGACAGGGGACCTACGAGCAGTACTTC
v_call: TRBV7-6
d_call: TRBD1
clone_size: .
j_call: TRBJ2-7

cdr3_aa: CASSPPGQYTGELFF
cdr3_nt: TGTGCCAGCAGTCCGCCGGGACAGTACACCGGGGAGCTGTTTTTT
v_call: TRBV28
d_call: TRBD1
clone_size: once
j_call: TRBJ2-2

cdr3_aa: CASSYLRQGLSYGYTF
cdr3_nt: TGTGCCAGCAGTTACTTGAGACAGGGCCTTTCGTATGGCTACACCTTC
v_call: TRBV6-2/TRBV6-3
d_call: TRBD1
clone_size: few
j_call: TRBJ1-2

cdr3_aa: CASSISLEYNEQFF
cdr3_nt: TGTGCCAGTAGTATTTCGTTGGAGTACAATGAGCAGTTCTTC
v_call: TRBV19
d_call: .
clone_size: .
j_call: TRBJ2-1

cdr3_aa: CASSLTNGETQYF
cdr3_nt: TGTGCCAGCAGCTTAACAAACGGGGAGACCCAGTACTTC
v_call: TRBV7-3
d_call: .
clone_size: .
j_call: TRBJ2-5

cdr3_aa: CASRFRGRDTEAFF
cdr3_nt: TGTGCCAGTAGATTTAGGGGAAGGGACACTGAAGCTTTCTTT
v_call: TRBV28
d_call: .
clone_size: .
j_call: TRBJ1-1

cdr3_aa: CSADTSWGGYNEQFF
cdr3_nt: TGCAGCGCTGACACTAGCTGGGGGGGATACAATGAGCAGTTCTTC
v_call: TRBV29-1
d_call: TRBD2
clone_size: .
j_call: TRBJ2-1

cdr3_aa: CASSQDWTGNSPLHF
cdr3_nt: TGTGCCAGCAGCCAAGATTGGACAGGCAATTCACCCCTCCACTTT
v_call: TRBV3-1
d_call: TRBD1
clone_size: .
j_call: TRBJ1-6

cdr3_aa: CASSPRGGSYEQYF
cdr3_nt: TGTGCCAGCAGTCCGAGGGGGGGGTCCTACGAGCAGTACTTC
v_call: TRBV6-1
d_call: .
clone_size: .
j_call: TRBJ2-7

cdr3_aa: CASGSRTSGSTDTQYF
cdr3_nt: TGTGCCAGCGGATCCCGGACTAGCGGAAGCACAGATACGCAGTATTTT
v_call: TRBV7-8
d_call: TRBD2
clone_size: .
j_call: TRBJ2-3

cdr3_aa: CATKGWGNQPQHF
cdr3_nt: TGTGCCACAAAGGGTTGGGGCAATCAGCCCCAGCATTTT
v_call: TRBV12-3/TRBV12-4
d_call: .
clone_size: .
j_call: TRBJ1-5

cdr3_aa: CASSLTGRASFTGELFF
cdr3_nt: TGTGCCAGCAGCTTAACGGGCCGCGCTTCATTCACCGGGGAGCTGTTTTTT
v_call: TRBV7-3
d_call: .
clone_size: .
j_call: TRBJ2-2

cdr3_aa: CSVEIPGTSGDTGELFF
cdr3_nt: TGCAGCGTTGAGATACCCGGGACTAGCGGAGACACCGGGGAGCTGTTTTTT
v_call: TRBV29-1
d_call: TRBD2
clone_size: .
j_call: TRBJ2-2

cdr3_aa: CASSFGGGSPLHF
cdr3_nt: TGTGCCAGCAGCTTTGGCGGAGGTTCACCCCTCCACTTT
v_call: TRBV11-2
d_call: .
clone_size: .
j_call: TRBJ1-6

cdr3_aa: CASGLGQGEDYGYTF
cdr3_nt: TGTGCTAGTGGTTTGGGACAGGGGGAAGACTATGGCTACACCTTC
v_call: TRBV12-5
d_call: TRBD1
clone_size: .
j_call: TRBJ1-2

cdr3_aa: CASSLTVRGQAEKLFF
cdr3_nt: TGTGCCAGCAGCTTAACTGTACGGGGTCAGGCTGAAAAACTGTTTTTT
v_call: TRBV7-9
d_call: .
clone_size: .
j_call: TRBJ1-4

cdr3_aa: CASSSEDYTDTQYF
cdr3_nt: TGTGCCAGCAGCAGCGAGGATTACACAGATACGCAGTATTTT
v_call: TRBV6-5
d_call: .
clone_size: .
j_call: TRBJ2-3

cdr3_aa: CASSPGTDNYGYTF
cdr3_nt: TGTGCCAGCAGCCCAGGGACTGATAACTATGGCTACACCTTC
v_call: TRBV12-3/TRBV12-4
d_call: .
clone_size: .
j_call: TRBJ1-2

cdr3_aa: CSARGPEGIYEQYF
cdr3_nt: TGCAGTGCTAGAGGACCCGAGGGGATCTACGAGCAGTACTTC
v_call: TRBV20-1
d_call: .
clone_size: .
j_call: TRBJ2-7

cdr3_aa: CASSADRSPYEQYF
cdr3_nt: TGTGCCAGCAGCGCGGACAGGTCACCCTACGAGCAGTACTTC
v_call: TRBV5-4
d_call: TRBD1
clone_size: .
j_call: TRBJ2-7

cdr3_aa: CASSPRQGTYEQYF
cdr3_nt: TGTGCCAGCAGCCCCCGACAGGGGACCTACGAGCAGTACTTC
v_call: TRBV9
d_call: TRBD1
clone_size: .
j_call: TRBJ2-7

cdr3_aa: CASSLAVGDGETQYF
cdr3_nt: TGTGCCAGCAGCTTAGCGGTGGGCGACGGGGAGACCCAGTACTTC
v_call: TRBV11-2
d_call: .
clone_size: .
j_call: TRBJ2-5

cdr3_aa: CASSYSGPQGLNTEAFF
cdr3_nt: TGTGCCAGCAGTTACTCCGGGCCACAGGGATTGAACACTGAAGCTTTCTTT
v_call: TRBV6-5
d_call: .
clone_size: .
j_call: TRBJ1-1